Given below is one T cell receptor beta chain in context. This sample was taken from a study of T cells in localized non-small cell lung cancer. From germline, CDR1 is SGHAT and CDR2 FQNNGV. The J segment lost 4 bases and the V segment lost 5 bases, leaving 8 bases of the junction unmatched. The CDR3 is 15 amino acids. Assay used: immunoSEQ multiplex PCR; TCRdb lists only in-frame clones, some missing. This table has tens of thousands of clones, around 79% appearing once. This sequence joins TRBV11-2 and TRBJ1-3; TRBD1 matches at 7 bases. This clonotype originated in a male donor at least 60 years old with stage III squamous cell lung carcinoma. The sequences come from peripheral blood, collected before any cancer treatment. The CDR3 region is CASSTQTGWGNTIYF. DNA for the CDR3: TGTGCCAGCAGCACGCAGACAGGGTGGGGAAACACCATATATTTT.